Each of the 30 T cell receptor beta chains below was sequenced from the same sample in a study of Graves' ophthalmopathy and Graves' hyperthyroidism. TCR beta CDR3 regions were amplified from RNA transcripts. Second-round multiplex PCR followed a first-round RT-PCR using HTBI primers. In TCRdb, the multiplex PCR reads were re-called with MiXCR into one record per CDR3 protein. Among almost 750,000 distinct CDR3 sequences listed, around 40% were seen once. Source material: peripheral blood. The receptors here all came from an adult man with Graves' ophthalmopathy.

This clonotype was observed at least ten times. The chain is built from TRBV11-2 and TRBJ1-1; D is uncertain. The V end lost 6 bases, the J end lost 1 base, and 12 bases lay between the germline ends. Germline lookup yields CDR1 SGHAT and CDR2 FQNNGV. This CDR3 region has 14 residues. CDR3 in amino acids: CASRPGLRNTEAFF. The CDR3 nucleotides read TGTGCCAGCAGGCCTGGACTACGGAACACTGAAGCTTTCTTT.

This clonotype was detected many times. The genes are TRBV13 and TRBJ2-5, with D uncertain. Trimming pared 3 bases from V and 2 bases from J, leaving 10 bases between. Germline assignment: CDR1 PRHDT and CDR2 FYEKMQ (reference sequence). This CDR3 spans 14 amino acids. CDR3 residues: CASSFFAQQETQYF. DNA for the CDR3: TGTGCCAGCAGCTTCTTCGCACAGCAAGAGACCCAGTACTTC. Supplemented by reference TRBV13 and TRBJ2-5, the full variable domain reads AAGVIQSPRHLIKEKRETATLKCYPIPRHDTVYWYQQGPGQDPQFLISFYEKMQSDKGSIPDRFSAQQFSDYHSELNMSSLELGDSALYFCASSFFAQQETQYFGPGTRLLVL.

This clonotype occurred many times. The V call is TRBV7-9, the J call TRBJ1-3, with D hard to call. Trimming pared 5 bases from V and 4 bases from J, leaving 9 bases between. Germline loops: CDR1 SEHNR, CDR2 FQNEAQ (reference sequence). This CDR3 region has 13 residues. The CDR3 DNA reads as TGTGCCAGCAGCCTAAGCGGGGGAAACACCATATATTTT. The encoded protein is CASSLSGGNTIYF.

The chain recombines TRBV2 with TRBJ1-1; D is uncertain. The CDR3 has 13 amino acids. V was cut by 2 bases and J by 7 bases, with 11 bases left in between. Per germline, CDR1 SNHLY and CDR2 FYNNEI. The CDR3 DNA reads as TGTGCCAGCAGTGAAACCGGAGTTGATGAAGCTTTCTTT. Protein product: CASSETGVDEAFF.

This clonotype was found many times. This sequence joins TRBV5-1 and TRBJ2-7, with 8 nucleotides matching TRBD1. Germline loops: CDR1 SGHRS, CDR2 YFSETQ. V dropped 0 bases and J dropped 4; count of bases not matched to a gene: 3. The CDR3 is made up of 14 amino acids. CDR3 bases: TGCGCCAGCAGCTTGGCCGGACAGGGATACGAGCAGTACTTC. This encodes CASSLAGQGYEQYF.

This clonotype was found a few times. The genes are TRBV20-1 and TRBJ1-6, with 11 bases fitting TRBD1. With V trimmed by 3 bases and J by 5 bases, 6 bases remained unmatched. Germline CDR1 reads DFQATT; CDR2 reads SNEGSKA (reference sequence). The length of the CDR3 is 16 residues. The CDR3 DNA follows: TGCAGTGCTAGGAGGACAGGGGGCGTCGATAATTCACCCCTCCACTTT. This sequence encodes CSARRTGGVDNSPLHF.

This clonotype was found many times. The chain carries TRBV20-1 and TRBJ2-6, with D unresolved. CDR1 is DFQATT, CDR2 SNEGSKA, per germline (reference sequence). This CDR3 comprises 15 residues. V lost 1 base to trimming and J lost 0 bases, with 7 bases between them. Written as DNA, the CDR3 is TGCAGTGCTAGAGTTGTAGGCTCTGGGGCCAACGTCCTGACTTTC. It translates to CSARVVGSGANVLTF.

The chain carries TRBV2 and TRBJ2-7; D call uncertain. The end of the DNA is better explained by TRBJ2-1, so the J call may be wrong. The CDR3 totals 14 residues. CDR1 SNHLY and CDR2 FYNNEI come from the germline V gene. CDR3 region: CASSESSSYNEQFF. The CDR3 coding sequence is TGTGCCAGCAGTGAGTCGAGCTCCTACAATGAGCAGTTCTTC.

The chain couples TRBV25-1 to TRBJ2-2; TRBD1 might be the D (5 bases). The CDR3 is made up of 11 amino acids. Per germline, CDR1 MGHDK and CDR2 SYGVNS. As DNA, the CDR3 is TGTACCATAAGGGGCACCGGGGAGCTGTTTTTT. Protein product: CTIRGTGELFF.

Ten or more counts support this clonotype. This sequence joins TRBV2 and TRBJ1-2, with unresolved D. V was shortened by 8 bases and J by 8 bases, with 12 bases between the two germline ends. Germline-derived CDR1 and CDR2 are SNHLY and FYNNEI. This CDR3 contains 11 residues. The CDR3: CASVRLGGYTF. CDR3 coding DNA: TGTGCCAGCGTCAGACTGGGGGGCTACACCTTC.

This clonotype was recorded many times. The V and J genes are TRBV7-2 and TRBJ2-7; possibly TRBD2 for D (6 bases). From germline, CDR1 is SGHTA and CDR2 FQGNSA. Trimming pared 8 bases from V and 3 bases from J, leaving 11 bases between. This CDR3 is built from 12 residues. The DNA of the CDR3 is TGTGCCAGCGCGGAGGGCCTCTACGAGCAGTACTTC. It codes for CASAEGLYEQYF. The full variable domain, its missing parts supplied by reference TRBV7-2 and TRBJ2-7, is GAGVSQSPSNKVTEKGKDVELRCDPISGHTALYWYRQSLGQGLEFLIYFQGNSAPDKSGLPSDRFSAERTGGSVSTLTIQRTQQEDSAVYLCASAEGLYEQYFGPGTRLTVT.

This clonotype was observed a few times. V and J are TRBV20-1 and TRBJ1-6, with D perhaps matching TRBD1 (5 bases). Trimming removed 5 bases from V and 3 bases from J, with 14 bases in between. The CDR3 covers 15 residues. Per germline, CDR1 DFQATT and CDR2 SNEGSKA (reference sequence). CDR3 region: CSAPKGDYYNSPLHF. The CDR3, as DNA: TGCAGTGCTCCAAAAGGGGACTACTATAATTCACCCCTCCACTTT.

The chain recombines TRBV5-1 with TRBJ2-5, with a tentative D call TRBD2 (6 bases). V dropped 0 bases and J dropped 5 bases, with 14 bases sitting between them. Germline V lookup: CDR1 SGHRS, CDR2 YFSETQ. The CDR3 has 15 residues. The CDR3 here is CASSLGSGDGETQYF. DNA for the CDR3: TGCGCCAGCAGCTTGGGTTCGGGGGATGGTGAGACCCAGTACTTC.

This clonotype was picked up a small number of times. The CDR3 bases are TGTGCCAGCATCCTAGCCACAGGAACCACCGGGGAGCTGTTTTTT. Its protein product is CASILATGTTGELFF. The chain carries TRBV7-9 and TRBJ2-2, with D perhaps matching TRBD1 or TRBD2 (5 bases each). The germline gives CDR1 SEHNR, CDR2 FQNEAQ (reference sequence). V was trimmed by 7 bases and J by 4 bases, leaving 16 bases between them. CDR3 length equals 15 residues.

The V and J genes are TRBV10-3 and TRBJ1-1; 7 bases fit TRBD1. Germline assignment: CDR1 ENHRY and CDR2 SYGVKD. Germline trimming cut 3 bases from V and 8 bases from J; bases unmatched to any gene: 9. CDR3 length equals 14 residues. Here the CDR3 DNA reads TGTGCCATCAGTGACAGGGGGGTGCCAAACGAAGCTTTCTTT. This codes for CAISDRGVPNEAFF.

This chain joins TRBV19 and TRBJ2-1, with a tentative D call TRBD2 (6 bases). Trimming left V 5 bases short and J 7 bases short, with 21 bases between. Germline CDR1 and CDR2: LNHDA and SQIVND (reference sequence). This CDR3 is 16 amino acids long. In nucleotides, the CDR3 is TGTGCCAGTAGTTCACCAGGGAGGACGAGAGGGAATGAGCAGTTCTTC. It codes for CASSSPGRTRGNEQFF.

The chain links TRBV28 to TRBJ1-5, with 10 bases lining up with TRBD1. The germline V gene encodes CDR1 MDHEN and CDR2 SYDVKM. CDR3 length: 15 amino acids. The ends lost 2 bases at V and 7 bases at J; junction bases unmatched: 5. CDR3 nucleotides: TGTGCCAGCAGTTTACCGGGACAGGGGAGCCAGCCCCAGCATTTT. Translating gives CASSLPGQGSQPQHF. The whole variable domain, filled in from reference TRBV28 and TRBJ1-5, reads DVKVTQSSRYLVKRTGEKVFLECVQDMDHENMFWYRQDPGLGLRLIYFSYDVKMKEKGDIPEGYSVSREKKERFSLILESASTNQTSMYLCASSLPGQGSQPQHFGDGTRLSIL.

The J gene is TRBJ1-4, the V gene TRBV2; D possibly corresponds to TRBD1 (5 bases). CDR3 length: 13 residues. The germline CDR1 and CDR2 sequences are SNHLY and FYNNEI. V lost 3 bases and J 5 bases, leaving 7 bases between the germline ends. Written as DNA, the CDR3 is TGTGCCAGCAGTGATGAGGGGAATGAAAAACTGTTTTTT. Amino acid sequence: CASSDEGNEKLFF.

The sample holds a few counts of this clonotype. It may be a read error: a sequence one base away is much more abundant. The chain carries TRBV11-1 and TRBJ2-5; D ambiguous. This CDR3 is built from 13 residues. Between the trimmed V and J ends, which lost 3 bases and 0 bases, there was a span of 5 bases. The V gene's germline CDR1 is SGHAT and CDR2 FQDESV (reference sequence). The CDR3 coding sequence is TGTGCCAGCAGCTTTGCGTACCAAGAGACCCAGTACTTC. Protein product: CASSFAYQETQYF.

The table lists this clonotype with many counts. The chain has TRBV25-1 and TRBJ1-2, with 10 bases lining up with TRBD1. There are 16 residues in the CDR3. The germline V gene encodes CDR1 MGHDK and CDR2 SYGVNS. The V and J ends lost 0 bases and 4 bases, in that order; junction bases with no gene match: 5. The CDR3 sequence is CASSEYWGQGTYGYTF. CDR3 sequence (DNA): TGTGCCAGCAGTGAATATTGGGGACAGGGGACCTATGGCTACACCTTC.

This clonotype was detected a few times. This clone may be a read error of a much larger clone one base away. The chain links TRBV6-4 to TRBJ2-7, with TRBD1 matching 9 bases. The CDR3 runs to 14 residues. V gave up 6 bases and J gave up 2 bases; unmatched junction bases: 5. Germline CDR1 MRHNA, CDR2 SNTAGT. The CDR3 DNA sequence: TGTGCCAGCAGGACCGGGACAGGGACCTACGAGCAGTACTTC. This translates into CASRTGTGTYEQYF.

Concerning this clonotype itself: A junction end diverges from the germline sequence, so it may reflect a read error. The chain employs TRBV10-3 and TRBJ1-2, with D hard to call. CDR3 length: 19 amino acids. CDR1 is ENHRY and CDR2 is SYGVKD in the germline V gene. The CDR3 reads CASSLISWQEPIKNYGYTF. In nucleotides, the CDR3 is TGTGCCAGCAGTTTAATTTCGTGGCAGGAGCCCATCAAAAACTATGGCTACACCTTC.

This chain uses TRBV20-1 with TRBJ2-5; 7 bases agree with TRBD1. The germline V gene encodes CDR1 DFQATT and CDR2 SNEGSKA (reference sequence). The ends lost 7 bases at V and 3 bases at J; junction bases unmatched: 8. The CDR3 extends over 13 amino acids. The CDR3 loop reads CSVSGQGEETQYF. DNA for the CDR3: TGCAGTGTGTCAGGGCAGGGGGAAGAGACCCAGTACTTC.

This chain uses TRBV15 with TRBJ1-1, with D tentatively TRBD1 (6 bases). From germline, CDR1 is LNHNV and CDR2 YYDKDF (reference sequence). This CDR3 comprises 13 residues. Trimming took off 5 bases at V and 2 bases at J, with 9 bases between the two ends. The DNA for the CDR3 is TGTGCCACCAGCTGGGGACACAACACTGAAGCTTTCTTT. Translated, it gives CATSWGHNTEAFF.

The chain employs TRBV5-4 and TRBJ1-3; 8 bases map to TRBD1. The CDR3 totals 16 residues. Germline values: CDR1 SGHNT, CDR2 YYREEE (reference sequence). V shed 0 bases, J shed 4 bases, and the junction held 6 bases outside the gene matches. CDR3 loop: CASSLGPRQGGNTIYF. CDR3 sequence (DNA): TGTGCCAGCAGCTTGGGACCGAGACAGGGGGGAAACACCATATATTTT.

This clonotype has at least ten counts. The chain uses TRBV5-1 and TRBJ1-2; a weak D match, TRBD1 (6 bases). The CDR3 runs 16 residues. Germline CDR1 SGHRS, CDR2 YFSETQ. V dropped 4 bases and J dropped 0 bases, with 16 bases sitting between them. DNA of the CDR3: TGCGCCAGCAGCCTGGGAGACAGGACCTCTAACTATGGCTACACCTTC. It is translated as CASSLGDRTSNYGYTF. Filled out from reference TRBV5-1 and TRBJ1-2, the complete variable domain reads KAGVTQTPRYLIKTRGQQVTLSCSPISGHRSVSWYQQTPGQGLQFLFEYFSETQRNKGNFPGRFSGRQFSNSRSEMNVSTLELGDSALYLCASSLGDRTSNYGYTFGSGTRLTVV.

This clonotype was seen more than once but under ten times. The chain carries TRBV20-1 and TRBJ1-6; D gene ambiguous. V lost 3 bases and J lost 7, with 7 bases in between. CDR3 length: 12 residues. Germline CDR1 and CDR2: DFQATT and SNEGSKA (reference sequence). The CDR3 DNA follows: TGCAGTGCTAGGGAGTCGAATTCACCCCTCCACTTT. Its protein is CSARESNSPLHF.

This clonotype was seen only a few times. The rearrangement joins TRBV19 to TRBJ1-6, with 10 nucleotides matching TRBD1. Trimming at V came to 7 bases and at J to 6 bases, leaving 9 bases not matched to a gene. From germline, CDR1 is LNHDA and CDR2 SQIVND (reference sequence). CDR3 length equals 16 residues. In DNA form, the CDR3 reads TGTGCCAGTACCCGGACAGGGGGAAATATTAATTCACCCCTCCACTTT. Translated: CASTRTGGNINSPLHF.

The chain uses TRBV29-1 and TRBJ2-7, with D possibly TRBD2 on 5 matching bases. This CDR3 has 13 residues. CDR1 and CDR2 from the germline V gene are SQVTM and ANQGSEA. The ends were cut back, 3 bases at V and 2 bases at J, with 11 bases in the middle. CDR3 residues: CSVDSGDTYEQYF. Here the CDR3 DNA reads TGCAGCGTTGATTCCGGGGATACCTACGAGCAGTACTTC.

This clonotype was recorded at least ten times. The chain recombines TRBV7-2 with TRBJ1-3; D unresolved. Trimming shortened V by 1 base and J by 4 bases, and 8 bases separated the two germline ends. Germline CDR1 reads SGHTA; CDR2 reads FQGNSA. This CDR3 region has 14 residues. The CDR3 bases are TGTGCCAGCAGCTTAGGACCCAAGGGAAACACCATATATTTT. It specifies CASSLGPKGNTIYF.